These 18 T cell receptor beta chains were sequenced from one sample in a study of beta chain features in type 1 diabetes (dated by TCRdb to the late 2010s). Preparation of the library involved the immunoSEQ multiplex PCR assay. The entire isolated RNA was reverse transcribed using the High Capacity cDNA Reverse Transcription Kit, and thus expressed TCRB transcripts were sequenced. As stored in TCRdb, this immuneACCESS dataset retains in-frame rearrangements with V and J assigned. A fraction of the clones does not appear; measured against another copy, unresolved V genes explain less than half of the discrepancy, and the remainder lacks a known reason. A total of 140,000 to 150,000 clones appear in this sample, about 10% of them only once. The ten largest make up under 1.5% of the sample. Source material: naive CD4+ T cells from blood. In light of the paper, this sample's cell subset or site label describes: true naive CD4+ T cells. All receptors come from a man aged 18-30 years in good health.

The chain recombines TRBV6-1 with TRBJ1-2; TRBD1 agrees at 7 bases. CDR3 length: 14 residues. The J segment lost 3 bases and the V segment lost 3 bases, leaving 4 bases of the junction unmatched. The germline V gene encodes CDR1 MNHNS and CDR2 SASEGT. The DNA of the CDR3 is TGTGCCAGCAGTGAGCCGGGACAGTACTATGGCTACACCTTC. Its protein product is CASSEPGQYYGYTF.

This clone has a handful of counts. The chain carries TRBV2 and TRBJ2-7; D is uncertain. The V and J ends lost 2 bases and 6 bases respectively, with 17 bases between them. CDR1 and CDR2 from the germline V gene are SNHLY and FYNNEI. The CDR3 runs 15 residues. This CDR3 is CASSENVPAGGEQYF. The CDR3 coding sequence is TGTGCCAGCAGTGAAAATGTCCCGGCTGGCGGCGAGCAGTACTTC.

The chain has TRBV6-4 and TRBJ2-7; D not certain. Per the germline V gene, CDR1 is MRHNA and CDR2 is SNTAGT. The germline V and J ends were trimmed by 2 bases and 1 base, with 15 bases remaining between them. This CDR3 is 16 amino acids long. In DNA form, the CDR3 reads TGTGCCAGCAGTGACGATCGGTGTGTGAGTTCCTACGAGCAGTACTTC. Translated: CASSDDRCVSSYEQYF.

J is TRBJ1-6 and V is TRBV5-1; no reliable D call. Germline V gene data show CDR1 as SGHRS and CDR2 as YFSETQ. CDR3 length: 15 residues. The V end lost 3 bases, the J end lost 7 bases, and 14 bases lay between the germline ends. Here the CDR3 reads CASSYSTGENSPLHF. The CDR3 DNA reads TGCGCCAGCAGCTACTCAACGGGTGAGAATTCACCCCTCCACTTT.

V gene TRBV25-1 combines with J gene TRBJ1-1, with 10 bases that match TRBD1. V trimming: 3 bases; J trimming: 4 bases; junction bases outside the gene matches: 2. The germline V gene has CDR1 MGHDK and CDR2 SYGVNS. The CDR3 has 14 amino acids. The DNA for the CDR3 is TGTGCCAGCAGTGATCGGACAGGGGGCACTGAAGCTTTCTTT. Its protein product is CASSDRTGGTEAFF.

This clone was detected only a few times. The rearrangement uses TRBV4-3 and TRBJ1-2, with 7 positions matching TRBD1. Germline V gene sequence: CDR1 LGHNA, CDR2 YSLEER. J lost 8 bases, V lost 0 bases, and 18 bases had no gene match. CDR3 length equals 18 residues. CDR3 sequence reads: CASSQDPYSLTGDAGYTF. DNA for the CDR3: TGCGCCAGCAGCCAAGATCCCTACAGCCTAACAGGGGACGCCGGCTACACCTTC.

The sample holds a few counts of this clone. The genes are TRBV5-8 and TRBJ2-6; 8 bases are shared with TRBD1. J lost 1 base, V lost 4 bases, and 7 bases had no gene match. The germline gives CDR1 SGHTS, CDR2 YDEGEE. CDR3 length equals 17 residues. For the CDR3, the DNA is TGTGCCAGCAGCCCCGACAGGGGTGGGTCTGGGGCCAACGTCCTGACTTTC. The encoded protein is CASSPDRGGSGANVLTF. The entire variable domain, with the rest obtained from reference TRBV5-8 and TRBJ2-6, is as follows: EAGVTQSPTHLIKTRGQQATLRCSPISGHTSVYWYQQALGLGLQFLLWYDEGEERNRGNFPPRFSGRQFPNYSSELNVNALELEDSALYLCASSPDRGGSGANVLTFGAGSRLTVL.

This clone has more than one count but fewer than ten. J is TRBJ2-5 and V is TRBV2; the D gene is possibly TRBD1 (6 bases). CDR3 length equals 14 residues. The V gene's germline CDR1 is SNHLY and CDR2 FYNNEI. Deletions cut 5 bases from V and 1 base from J, with 11 bases between. This CDR3 is CASSSQGTQETQYF. CDR3 DNA sequence: TGTGCCAGCAGTAGTCAGGGGACCCAAGAGACCCAGTACTTC.

This clone was found a few times. The chain is built from TRBV9 and TRBJ2-1; 7 bases line up with TRBD2. Germline V lookup: CDR1 SGDLS, CDR2 YYNGEE. V was clipped by 3 bases and J by 7 bases; unmatched bases: 7. There are 14 residues in the CDR3. The CDR3 loop is CASSAEGTTNEQFF. Written as DNA, the CDR3 is TGTGCCAGCAGCGCAGAAGGGACTACGAATGAGCAGTTCTTC.

This clone occurred a few times. V usage is TRBV4-1 and J usage is TRBJ2-5; D is perhaps TRBD2 (5 bases). Trimming took off 4 bases at V and 1 base at J, with 10 bases between the two ends. The CDR3 has 14 amino acids. CDR1 is MGHRA and CDR2 is YSYEKL in the germline V gene. The CDR3 loop reads CASSLTGIQETQYF. The CDR3 nucleotides are TGCGCCAGCAGCCTTACGGGGATCCAAGAGACCCAGTACTTC.

V is TRBV6-4 and J is TRBJ1-1; 10 bases match TRBD1. The germline gives CDR1 MRHNA, CDR2 SNTAGT. There are 15 residues in the CDR3. V shed 6 bases and J 4 bases; nucleotides not matched to a gene: 8. The DNA of the CDR3 is TGTGCCAGCAGCCAGACAGGGGGCGCGGGCACTGAAGCTTTCTTT. This sequence encodes CASSQTGGAGTEAFF.

V gene TRBV11-3 combines with J gene TRBJ2-1, with TRBD1 as a possible D gene (5 bases). Looked up from germline, CDR1 is SGHNT and CDR2 is YENEEA. CDR3 length: 13 residues. V lost 0 bases and J 10 bases, leaving 10 bases between the germline ends. The CDR3: CASSLDLAGEQFF. In DNA form, the CDR3 reads TGTGCCAGCAGCTTAGATCTTGCAGGGGAGCAGTTCTTC.

The V gene is TRBV7-2, the J gene TRBJ2-3; D call uncertain. The CDR3 has 12 residues. V was clipped by 6 bases and J by 6 bases, with 10 bases between them. The germline V gene has CDR1 SGHTA and CDR2 FQGNSA. The CDR3 is CASSPNGDTQYF. DNA of the CDR3: TGTGCCAGCAGTCCGAATGGCGATACGCAGTATTTT.

The chain links TRBV9 to TRBJ2-1, with 12 nucleotides matching TRBD2. V shed 0 bases, J shed 10 bases, and the junction held 8 bases outside the gene matches. CDR3 length: 16 residues. Germline loops: CDR1 SGDLS, CDR2 YYNGEE. CDR3 sequence reads: CASSVVPSGGVGEQFF. The DNA of the CDR3 is TGTGCCAGCAGCGTAGTCCCTAGCGGGGGGGTGGGGGAGCAGTTCTTC.

This clone was observed a handful of times. The chain is built from TRBV5-1 and TRBJ2-5, with no clear D. The J call may be mistaken, given a closer DNA end match to TRBJ2-7. CDR1 is SGHRS and CDR2 is YFSETQ in the germline V gene. CDR3 length: 14 residues. DNA of the CDR3: TGCGCCAGCAGCTTACCAGGAAGCTCCTACGAGCAGTACTTC. Encoded protein: CASSLPGSSYEQYF.

This chain uses TRBV7-2 with TRBJ2-3, with D hard to call. This CDR3 has 15 amino acids. Per germline, CDR1 SGHTA and CDR2 FQGNSA. Trimming removed 1 base at V and 0 bases at J, with 8 bases between. The CDR3 DNA reads as TGTGCCAGCAGCTTAGACTTGCCGAGCACAGATACGCAGTATTTT. It encodes CASSLDLPSTDTQYF.

This chain uses TRBV7-2 with TRBJ2-6, with 7 bases identical to TRBD1. This CDR3 has 15 residues. J was trimmed by 2 bases and V by 4 bases; bases with no gene match: 2. The germline V gene encodes CDR1 SGHTA and CDR2 FQGNSA. The CDR3 DNA sequence: TGTGCCAGCAGCTCTACAGGGGCTGGGGCCAACGTCCTGACTTTC. Residues: CASSSTGAGANVLTF.

Only a few counts were recorded for this clone. The chain has TRBV2 and TRBJ1-4, with TRBD1 matching 9 bases. The germline gives CDR1 SNHLY, CDR2 FYNNEI. Trimming cost V 6 bases and J 8 bases; bases outside gene matches: 7. This CDR3 has 14 residues. The CDR3 loop reads CASRTDRGFEKLFF. CDR3 nucleotide sequence: TGTGCCAGCAGGACGGACAGGGGATTCGAAAAACTGTTTTTT.